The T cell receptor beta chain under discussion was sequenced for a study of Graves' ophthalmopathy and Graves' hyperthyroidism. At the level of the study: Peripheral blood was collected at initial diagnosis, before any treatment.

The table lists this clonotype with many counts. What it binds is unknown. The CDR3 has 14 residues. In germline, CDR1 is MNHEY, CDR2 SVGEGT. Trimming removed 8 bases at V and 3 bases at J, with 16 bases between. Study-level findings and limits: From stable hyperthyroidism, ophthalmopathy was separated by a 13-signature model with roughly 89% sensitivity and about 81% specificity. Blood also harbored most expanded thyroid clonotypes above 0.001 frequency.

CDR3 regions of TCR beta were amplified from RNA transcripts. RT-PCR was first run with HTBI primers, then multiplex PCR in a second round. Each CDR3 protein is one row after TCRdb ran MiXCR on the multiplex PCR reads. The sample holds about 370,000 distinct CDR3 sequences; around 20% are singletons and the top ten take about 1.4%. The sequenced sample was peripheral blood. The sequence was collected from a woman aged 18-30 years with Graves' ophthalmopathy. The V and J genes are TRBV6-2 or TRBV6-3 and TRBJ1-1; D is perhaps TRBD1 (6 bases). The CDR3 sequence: CASGFPGHDTEAFF. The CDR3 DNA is TGTGCCAGCGGATTCCCGGGACATGACACTGAAGCTTTCTTT.